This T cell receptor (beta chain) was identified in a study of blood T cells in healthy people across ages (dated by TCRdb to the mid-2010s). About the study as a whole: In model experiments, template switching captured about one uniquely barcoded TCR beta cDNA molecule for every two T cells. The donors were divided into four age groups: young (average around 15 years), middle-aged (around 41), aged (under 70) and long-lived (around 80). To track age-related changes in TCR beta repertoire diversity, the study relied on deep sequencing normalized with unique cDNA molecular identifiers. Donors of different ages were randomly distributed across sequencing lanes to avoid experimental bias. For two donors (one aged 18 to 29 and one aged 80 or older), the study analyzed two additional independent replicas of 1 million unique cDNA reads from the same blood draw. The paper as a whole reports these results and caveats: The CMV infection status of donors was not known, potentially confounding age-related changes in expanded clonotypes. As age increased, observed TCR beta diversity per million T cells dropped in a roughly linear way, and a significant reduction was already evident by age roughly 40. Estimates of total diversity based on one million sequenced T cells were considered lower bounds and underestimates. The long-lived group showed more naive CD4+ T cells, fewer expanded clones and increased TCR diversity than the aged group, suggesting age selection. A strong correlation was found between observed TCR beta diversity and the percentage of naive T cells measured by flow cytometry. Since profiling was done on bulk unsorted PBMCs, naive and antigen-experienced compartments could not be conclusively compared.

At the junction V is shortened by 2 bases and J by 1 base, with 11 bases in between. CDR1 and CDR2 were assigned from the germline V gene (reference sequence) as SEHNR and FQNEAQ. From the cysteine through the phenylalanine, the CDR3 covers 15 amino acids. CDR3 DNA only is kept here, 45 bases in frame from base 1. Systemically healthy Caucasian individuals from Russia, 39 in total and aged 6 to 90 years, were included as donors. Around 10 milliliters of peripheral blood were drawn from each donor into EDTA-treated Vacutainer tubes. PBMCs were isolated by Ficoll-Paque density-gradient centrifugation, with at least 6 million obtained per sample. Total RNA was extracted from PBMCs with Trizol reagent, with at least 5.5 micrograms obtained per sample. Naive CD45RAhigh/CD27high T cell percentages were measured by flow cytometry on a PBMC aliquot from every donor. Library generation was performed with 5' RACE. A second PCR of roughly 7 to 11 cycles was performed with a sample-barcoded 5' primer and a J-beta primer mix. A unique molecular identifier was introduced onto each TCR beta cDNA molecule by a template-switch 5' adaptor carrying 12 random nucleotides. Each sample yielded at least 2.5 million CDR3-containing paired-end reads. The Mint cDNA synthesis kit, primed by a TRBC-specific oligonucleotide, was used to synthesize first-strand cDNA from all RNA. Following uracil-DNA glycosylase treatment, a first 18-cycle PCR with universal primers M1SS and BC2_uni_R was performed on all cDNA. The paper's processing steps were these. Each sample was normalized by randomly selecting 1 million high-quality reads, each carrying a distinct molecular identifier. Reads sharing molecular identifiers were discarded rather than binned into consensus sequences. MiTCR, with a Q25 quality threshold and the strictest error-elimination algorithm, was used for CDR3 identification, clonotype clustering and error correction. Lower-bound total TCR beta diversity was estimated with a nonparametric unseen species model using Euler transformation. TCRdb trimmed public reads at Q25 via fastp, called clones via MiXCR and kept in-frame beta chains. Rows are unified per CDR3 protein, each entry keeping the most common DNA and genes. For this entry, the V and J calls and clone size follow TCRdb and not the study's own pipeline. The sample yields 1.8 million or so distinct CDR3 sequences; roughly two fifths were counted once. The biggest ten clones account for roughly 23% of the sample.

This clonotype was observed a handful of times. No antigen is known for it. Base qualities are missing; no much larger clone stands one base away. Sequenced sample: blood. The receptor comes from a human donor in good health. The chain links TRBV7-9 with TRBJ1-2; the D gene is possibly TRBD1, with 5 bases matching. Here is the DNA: TGTGCCAGCAGCTTATCGGACATAGATAACTATGGCTACACCTTC. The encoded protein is CASSLSDIDNYGYTF.